Presented here are 4 T cell receptor beta chains from one specimen sequenced in a study of T cells in Graves' hyperthyroidism and ophthalmopathy. RNA transcripts were the template for amplifying TCR beta CDR3 regions. When the TCR CDR3 underwent first-round RT-PCR, the HTBI primer set was used. TCRdb reanalysed the multiplex PCR reads using MiXCR and keeps one entry per CDR3 protein. The sample includes 490,000 or so distinct CDR3 sequences, 22% of them seen just once. The specimen sequenced was blood. These receptor sequences come from a woman in her sixties or seventies with Graves' ophthalmopathy.

This clonotype was counted at least ten times. The gene calls are TRBV12-3 or TRBV12-4 and TRBJ1-1, with D unresolved. The CDR3 covers 11 residues. Deletions cut 1 base from V and 7 bases from J, with 4 bases between. This CDR3 is CASSLGLEAFF. Written as DNA, the CDR3 is TGTGCCAGCAGTTTAGGACTTGAAGCTTTCTTT.

This clonotype was found many times. The chain combines TRBV3-1 with TRBJ1-2, with D possibly matching TRBD1 (6 bases). Per the germline V gene, CDR1 is LGHDT and CDR2 is YNNKEL (reference sequence). CDR3 size: 15 residues. Trimming removed 0 bases from V and 4 bases from J, with 12 bases in between. Written as DNA, the CDR3 is TGTGCCAGCAGCCAAGATTTCCGGACAGTCTATGGCTACACCTTC. As protein: CASSQDFRTVYGYTF.

The chain combines TRBV27 with TRBJ2-7, with D uncertain. Germline V gives CDR1 MNHEY, CDR2 SMNVEV (reference sequence). V lost 5 bases and J 6 bases, leaving 23 bases between the germline ends. This CDR3 has 16 amino acids. The CDR3 DNA is TGTGCCAGCAGTCCCCTTGGAAGCCTTACTTATAGCGAGCAGTACTTC. This translates into CASSPLGSLTYSEQYF.

In its sample, this clonotype was seen a few times. The chain combines TRBV7-2 with TRBJ2-4; 7 bases align to TRBD2. The CDR3 is made up of 15 amino acids. CDR1 and CDR2 (germline): SGHTA, FQGNSA. V shed 4 bases and J 2 bases; nucleotides not matched to a gene: 5. The CDR3 loop reads CASSYGGSSKNIQYF. As DNA, the CDR3 is TGTGCCAGCAGCTATGGCGGGAGTTCCAAAAACATTCAGTACTTC.